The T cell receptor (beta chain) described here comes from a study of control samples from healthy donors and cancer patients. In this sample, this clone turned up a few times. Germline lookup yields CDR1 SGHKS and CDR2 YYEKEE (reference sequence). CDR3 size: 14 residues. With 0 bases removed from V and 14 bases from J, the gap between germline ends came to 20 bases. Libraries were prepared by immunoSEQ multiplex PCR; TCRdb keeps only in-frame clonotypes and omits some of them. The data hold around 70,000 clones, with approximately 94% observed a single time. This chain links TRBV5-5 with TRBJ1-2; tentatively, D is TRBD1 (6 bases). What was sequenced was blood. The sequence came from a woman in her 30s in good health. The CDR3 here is CASSLGTENPRRTF. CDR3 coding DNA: TGTGCCAGCAGCTTGGGGACAGAAAACCCCCGGAGGACCTTC. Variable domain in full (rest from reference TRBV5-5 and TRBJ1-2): DAGVTQSPTHLIKTRGQQVTLRCSPISGHKSVSWYQQVLGQGPQFIFQYYEKEERGRGNFPDRFSARQFPNYSSELNVNALLLGDSALYLCASSLGTENPRRTFGSGTRLTVV.